This is a list of T cell receptor beta chains from one sample in a study of blood T cell repertoires in COVID-19. Clones were sequenced by immunoSEQ multiplex PCR, and TCRdb holds only the in-frame ones, with some missing. In the table there are 130,000 to 150,000 clones, 87% of which are singletons. Sequenced: peripheral blood. The source of these receptors is a man in his fifties or sixties who had recovered from COVID-19. CDR3s include the opening cysteine and the closing phenylalanine or tryptophan. A D gene is named only where the DNA matches it firmly. Size is stated for part of the rows, as once, few or many counts, or as a class when the clone is expanded.

CDR3: CASGDRESNQPQHF
DNA: TGTGCCAGCGGGGACAGAGAGAGCAATCAGCCCCAGCATTTT
J: TRBJ1-5
D: TRBD1
V: TRBV25-1
size: NA

CDR3: CASKASGGLFYNEQFF
DNA: TGTGCCAGCAAGGCTAGCGGGGGGCTATTCTACAATGAGCAGTTCTTC
J: TRBJ2-1
D: TRBD2
V: TRBV2
size: NA

CDR3: CASSSQTGANWNTEAFF
DNA: TGTGCCAGCAGTAGCCAAACAGGGGCCAACTGGAACACTGAAGCTTTCTTT
J: TRBJ1-1
D: TRBD1
V: TRBV2
size: few

CDR3: CASSSTGTGNHEQYF
DNA: TGTGCCAGCAGCTCGACAGGGACAGGTAACCACGAGCAGTACTTC
J: TRBJ2-7
D: TRBD1
V: TRBV7-2
size: NA

CDR3: CASSWTGSPGNEQFF
DNA: TGCGCCAGCAGCTGGACAGGGAGCCCTGGGAATGAGCAGTTCTTC
J: TRBJ2-1
D: TRBD1
V: TRBV5-1
size: NA

CDR3: CASSPSQEGELFF
DNA: TGTGCCAGCTCACCGAGCCAAGAGGGGGAGCTGTTTTTT
J: TRBJ2-2
D: NA
V: TRBV18
size: NA

CDR3: CASSEAYRQGRGTEAFF
DNA: TGTGCCAGCAGTGAAGCGTATAGACAGGGAAGGGGCACTGAAGCTTTCTTT
J: TRBJ1-1
D: TRBD1
V: TRBV6-1
size: NA

CDR3: CASSESLAGGRYNEQFF
DNA: TGCGCCAGCAGTGAGAGTCTAGCGGGGGGGCGTTACAATGAGCAGTTCTTC
J: TRBJ2-1
D: TRBD2
V: TRBV10-2
size: NA

CDR3: CASRGSGSSYNEQFF
DNA: TGTGCCAGCAGGGGGTCGGGGAGCTCCTACAATGAGCAGTTCTTC
J: TRBJ2-1
D: NA
V: TRBV6-5
size: NA

CDR3: CASSDRGGDYGYTF
DNA: TGTGCCAGCAGCGACAGGGGAGGTGACTATGGCTACACCTTC
J: TRBJ1-2
D: TRBD1
V: TRBV6-5
size: NA

CDR3: CASSQEIEQGLSYEQYF
DNA: TGTGCCAGCAGCCAAGAAATTGAGCAGGGCCTCTCCTACGAGCAGTACTTC
J: TRBJ2-7
D: NA
V: TRBV14
size: NA

CDR3: CAWSDFFWTGAPREKLFF
DNA: TGTGCCTGGAGTGATTTTTTTTGGACAGGAGCCCCTAGGGAAAAACTGTTTTTT
J: TRBJ1-4
D: TRBD1
V: TRBV30
size: NA

CDR3: CASSRDRGTNEKLFF
DNA: TGCGCCAGCAGCCGCGACAGGGGTACTAATGAAAAACTGTTTTTT
J: TRBJ1-4
D: TRBD1
V: TRBV4-1
size: once

CDR3: CATSFLASGGNTGELFF
DNA: TGTGCCACAAGCTTCCTCGCTAGCGGGGGGAACACCGGGGAGCTGTTTTTT
J: TRBJ2-2
D: TRBD2
V: TRBV19
size: NA

CDR3: CASSPIAGLTDTQYF
DNA: TGTGCCAGCAGCCCGATAGCGGGGTTAACAGATACGCAGTATTTT
J: TRBJ2-3
D: TRBD2
V: TRBV7-8
size: NA

CDR3: CASGSGQGYTIYF
DNA: TGTGCTAGTGGTTCAGGACAGGGCTACACCATATATTTT
J: TRBJ1-3
D: TRBD1
V: TRBV12-5
size: NA

CDR3: CASTRKADNSPLHF
DNA: TGTGCCAGTACGAGGAAGGCCGATAATTCACCCCTCCACTTT
J: TRBJ1-6
D: NA
V: TRBV19
size: medium-sized

CDR3: CASRNLAGGRNEQFF
DNA: TGTGCCAGCAGAAATTTAGCGGGGGGACGAAATGAGCAGTTCTTC
J: TRBJ2-1
D: TRBD2
V: TRBV6-5
size: NA

CDR3: CASSLAVGQGNEKLFF
DNA: TGCGCCAGCAGCTTGGCCGTGGGACAGGGAAATGAAAAACTGTTTTTT
J: TRBJ1-4
D: TRBD1
V: TRBV5-1
size: NA

CDR3: CASINTGNTDTQYF
DNA: TGTGCCAGTATTAATACAGGGAACACAGATACGCAGTATTTT
J: TRBJ2-3
D: NA
V: TRBV19
size: NA

CDR3: CAKEVPWTQYF
DNA: TGCGCCAAAGAGGTACCCTGGACCCAGTACTTC
J: TRBJ2-5
D: NA
V: TRBV5-1
size: once

CDR3: CASSPVAGGGSYEQYF
DNA: TGTGCCAGTAGTCCGGTCGCAGGGGGCGGCTCCTACGAGCAGTACTTC
J: TRBJ2-7
D: TRBD1
V: TRBV19
size: NA

CDR3: CASSVVAANYGYTF
DNA: TGTGCCAGCAGCGTAGTCGCAGCGAACTATGGCTACACCTTC
J: TRBJ1-2
D: NA
V: TRBV9
size: NA